This TCR beta chain was documented in a study of cytotoxic CD8 clonotypes in ibrutinib-treated CLL (dated by TCRdb to the early 2020s). About the investigation overall: In this cohort, around 15 patients were treatment-naive and approximately twelve were relapsed/refractory, while roughly 18 had unmutated IGHV. Partial responses were observed in approximately 24 patients and complete responses in 2; after a median follow-up of roughly 72 months, remission was maintained in approximately 14 patients and progression was observed in roughly twelve. Response samples were obtained after a median of 12 months of treatment, with a range of about 6 to 36 months. On average, each sample had approximately 260,000 productive templates and approximately 85,000 productive rearrangements. Longitudinal samples were obtainable from about 30% of the roughly 90 participants in the trial. Cryopreserved peripheral blood mononuclear cells were obtained before treatment, at response, and at either sustained remission or disease progression. Beyond this particular receptor, the publication reports: Public clonotypes were rare and either contracted or stayed stable during treatment, and the rise in clonality at ibrutinib response reflected the expansion of private clonotypes. Clonality increased at ibrutinib response, stayed stable in sustained remission, and fell back toward baseline at progression. Sustained-remission and progressing patients did not have matched sampling times, and lymph node repertoires were not examined. At baseline, clonality was higher than in age-matched healthy donors and showed a strong correlation with circulating CD8+ T-cell counts.

Sequences MNHNY (CDR1) and SVGAGI (CDR2) are obtained from the germline V gene (reference sequence). At the junction V is shortened by 3 bases and J by 0 bases, with 9 bases in between. The cysteine opens and the phenylalanine closes a CDR3 of 15 amino acids. The kept DNA is CDR3 alone, 45 bases in frame from the first base. With regard to this clone: No cognate antigen has been identified for it. The record has no base qualities; no much larger clone is one base away.

For TCR beta library preparation, roughly 2 micrograms of genomic DNA were isolated from cryopreserved PBMCs. High-throughput TCR beta sequencing was performed on longitudinal blood samples from CLL patients receiving ibrutinib monotherapy. Patients were enrolled in a phase 2 open-label single-center ibrutinib monotherapy trial. A MiSeq instrument was used for deep resolution sequencing, which targeted depths ranging from 1 in 1 million up to 1 in 200,000 T cells, with coverage averaging 10x for each clonotype. The immunoSEQ hsTCRB Kit was used to generate the TCR beta libraries. Turning to the authors' computational methods: The data were analyzed with ImmunoSEQ Analyzer and ImmunoSEQ Data Assistant, and V, D and J gene assignments followed IMGT definitions. Clonality, which ranges from 0 to 1, was calculated as one minus the normalized Shannon entropy of productive rearrangement frequencies. Only overrepresented clonotypes making up at least 0.05% of each patient's repertoire were included in the public clonotype analysis. Roughly 13 age-matched healthy donor repertoires from immuneACCESS were used as controls for clonality. The clones in this table, taken by TCRdb from immuneACCESS, are in-frame only. Not every clone is retained; where verified, under half of the shortfall comes from an unresolved V gene, and the cause of the rest is unknown. Clonal size and the V and J genes are those of that table, whereas D and trimming came from the DNA. This sample has tens of thousands of clones in its table, and 45% to 50% of those were observed once. The ten largest clones capture approximately 17% of the sample.

The source is a human donor with chronic lymphocytic leukemia. This chain joins TRBV6-6 to TRBJ1-5; the D gene assignment is ambiguous. The sample consisted of PBMCs, taken before ibrutinib treatment. The nucleotide sequence reads as follows: TGTGCCAGCAGTTATGTACAAAATAGCAATCAGCCCCAGCATTTT. Translated, this is CASSYVQNSNQPQHF.